This T cell receptor (beta chain) was found in a study of T cells after yellow fever vaccination. TCRdb redid the calling of the 5' RACE reads with MiXCR, one entry per CDR3 protein. The sample has over a thousand distinct CDR3 sequences, roughly 60% seen once. General study results and limits: At 95% to 96% for CD4 and about 88% for CD8, most primary-vaccination clones showed up again after the booster. Although the secondary response was weaker, it peaked faster, at day 5 versus 15. The sorted memory subsets sampled on day 0 contained almost no detectable vaccine-responding clonotypes.

There are 15 residues in the CDR3. Germline V gene data show CDR1 as SGHTA and CDR2 as FQGNSA. V was clipped by 4 bases and J by 2 bases, with 14 bases between them. The V and J genes are TRBV7-2 and TRBJ2-5; no clear D. Material: PBMCs, either bulk or a sorted T-cell subset (CD4+, CD8+, memory, or dextramer-sorted; not recorded which), obtained on the day of the yellow fever booster vaccination. The clonotype comes from a man younger than 35 who received the YFV17D yellow fever vaccine. The CDR3 is CASSWQRSVQETQYF. The DNA for the CDR3 is TGTGCCAGCAGCTGGCAGCGAAGTGTTCAAGAGACCCAGTACTTC.